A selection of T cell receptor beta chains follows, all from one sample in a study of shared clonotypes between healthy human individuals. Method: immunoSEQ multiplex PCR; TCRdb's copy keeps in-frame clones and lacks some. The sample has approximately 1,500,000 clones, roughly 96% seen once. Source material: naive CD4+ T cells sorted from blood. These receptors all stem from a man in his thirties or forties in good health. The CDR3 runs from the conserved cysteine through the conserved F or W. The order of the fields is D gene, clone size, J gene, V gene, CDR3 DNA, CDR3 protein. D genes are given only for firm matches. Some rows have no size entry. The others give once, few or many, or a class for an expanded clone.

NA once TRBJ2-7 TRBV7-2 TGTGCCAGCAGCTTGGGGCGGTACGAGCAGTACTTC CASSLGRYEQYF
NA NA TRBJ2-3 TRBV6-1 TGTGCCAGCACTCAGATAGATACGCAGTATTTT CASTQIDTQYF
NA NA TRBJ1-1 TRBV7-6 TGTGCCAGCAGCTTAAGAGAGAACACTGAAGCTTTCTTT CASSLRENTEAFF
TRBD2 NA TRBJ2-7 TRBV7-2 TGTGCCAGCAGCCGAGCGGGGCGGTCCTACGAGCAGTACTTC CASSRAGRSYEQYF
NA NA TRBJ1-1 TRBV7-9 TGTGCCATCGCCCAGGGGTCAAGGGCCCCGAACACTGAAGCTTTCTTT CAIAQGSRAPNTEAFF
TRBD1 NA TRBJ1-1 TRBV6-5 TGTGCCAGCAGGAACAGGGGTGGGCCTGAAGCTTTCTTT CASRNRGGPEAFF
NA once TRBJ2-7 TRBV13 TGTGCCAGCAGCTGGGGACAAAGAGAGCAGTACTTC CASSWGQREQYF
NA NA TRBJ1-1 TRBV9 TGTGCCAGCAGCGTATCCTCCGCGAACACTGAAGCTTTCTTT CASSVSSANTEAFF
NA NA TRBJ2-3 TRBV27 TGTGCCAGCACAAGGGACTTCTCGAACACAGATACGCAGTATTTT CASTRDFSNTDTQYF
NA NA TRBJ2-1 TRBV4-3 TGCGCCAGCAGCCAAGATTTGGAATACAATGAGCAGTTCTTC CASSQDLEYNEQFF
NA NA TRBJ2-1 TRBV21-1 TGTGCCAGCAGCACACCGGGACTAGCGGGAGGGAACACCTACAATGAGCAGTTCTTC CASSTPGLAGGNTYNEQFF
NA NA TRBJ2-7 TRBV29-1 TGCAGCGTTGTTGGCGCGGCTAGGGCATCAACCCACGAGCAGTACTTC CSVVGAARASTHEQYF
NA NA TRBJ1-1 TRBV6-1 TGTGCCAGCAGTGGCGCTCTTTTTTCTTTCTTT CASSGALFSFF
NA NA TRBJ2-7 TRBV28 TGTGCCAGCACGACTCTTGGGGAGTCCTACGAGCAGTACTTC CASTTLGESYEQYF
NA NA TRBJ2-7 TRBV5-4 TGTGCCAGCAGCTTGGGACAGGCGGGGACCGAGCAGTACTTC CASSLGQAGTEQYF
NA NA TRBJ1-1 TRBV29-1 TGCAGCGTCGACAGCATGAACACTGAAGCTTTCTTT CSVDSMNTEAFF
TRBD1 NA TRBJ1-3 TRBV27 TGTGCCAGCAGTTCGACAGGGGCTGGAAACACCATATATTTT CASSSTGAGNTIYF
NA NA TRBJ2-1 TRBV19 TGTGCCACCGCGAAAGGGGGGAATGAGCAGTTCTTC CATAKGGNEQFF
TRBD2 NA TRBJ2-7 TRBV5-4 TGTGCCAGCAGCTTCGGACTAGCGGCGTCGTACGAGCAGTACTTC CASSFGLAASYEQYF
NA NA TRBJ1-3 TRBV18 TGTGCCAGCTCCAGCATTGTGAGGGGGTCCTTCTCTGGAAACACCATATATTTT CASSSIVRGSFSGNTIYF
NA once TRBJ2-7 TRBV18 TGTGCCAGCTCACCAGGGGGCTTCTACGAGCAGTACTTC CASSPGGFYEQYF
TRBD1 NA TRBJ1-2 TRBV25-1 TGTGCCAGCACCACAAAGGGGGCGATCAATGGCTACACCTTC CASTTKGAINGYTF
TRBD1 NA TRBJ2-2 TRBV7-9 TGTGCCATCTGGACAGGGCTTAATTGGGACACCGGGGAGCTGTTTTTT CAIWTGLNWDTGELFF
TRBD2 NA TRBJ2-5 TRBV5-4 TGTGCCAGCAGCCCCCGGCTAGCGGGAGAGATGGAGACCCAGTACTTC CASSPRLAGEMETQYF
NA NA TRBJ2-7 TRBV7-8 TGTGCCAGCAGCCCCGTTCTGTGGGGCGCACTCGATACCTACGAGCAGTACTTC CASSPVLWGALDTYEQYF
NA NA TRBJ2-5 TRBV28 TGTGCCAGCAGCTCTCGGACTGGCGCGTACCAAGAGACCCAGTACTTC CASSSRTGAYQETQYF
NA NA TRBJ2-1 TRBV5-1 TGCGCCAGCAGCGGACTTAGCCGCAACTCCTACAATGAGCAGTTCTTC CASSGLSRNSYNEQFF
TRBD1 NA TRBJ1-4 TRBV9 TGTGCCAGCAGCGTCAGGGGGGACCGGATAAATGAAAAACTGTTTTTT CASSVRGDRINEKLFF
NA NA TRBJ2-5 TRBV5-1 TGCGCCAGCAGCTTGGCTTGGGTAGGAGGTCAAGAGACCCAGTACTTC CASSLAWVGGQETQYF
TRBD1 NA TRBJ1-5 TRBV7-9 TGTGCCAGCAGCTTGGTTAGGGGGCGAAGCAATCAGCCCCAGCATTTT CASSLVRGRSNQPQHF
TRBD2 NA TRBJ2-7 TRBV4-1 TGCGCCAGCAGCCGGGCGGGAGGGCCTCCTTACGAGCAGTACTTC CASSRAGGPPYEQYF
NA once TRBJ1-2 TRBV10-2 TGCGCCAGCATGGTCGAGGGAAGAAGATATGGCTACACCTTC CASMVEGRRYGYTF
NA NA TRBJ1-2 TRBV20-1 TGCAGTGTTAGAACGTTGGGCTACACCTTC CSVRTLGYTF
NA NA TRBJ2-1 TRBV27 TGTGCCAGCAGTGTTTCGGGGGTCTCCTACAATGAGCAGTTCTTC CASSVSGVSYNEQFF
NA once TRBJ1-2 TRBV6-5 TGTGCCAGCAATCGAGCAGGGTGGTATGGCTACACCTTC CASNRAGWYGYTF
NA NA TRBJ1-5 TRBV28 TGTGCCAGCAGTTCATACCAGGGGCTCCGGCCCCAGCATTTT CASSSYQGLRPQHF
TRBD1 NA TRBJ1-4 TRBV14 TGTGCCAGCAGCCGCGACAGGGGGCGTCATGAAAAACTGTTTTTT CASSRDRGRHEKLFF
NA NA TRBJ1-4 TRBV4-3 TGCGCCAGCAGCCAAGATGAGACGGAAAATGAAAAACTGTTTTTT CASSQDETENEKLFF
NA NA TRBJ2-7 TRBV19 TGTGCCAGTAGTGTATACCCCAGGGGAGACTACTCCTACGAGCAGTACTTC CASSVYPRGDYSYEQYF
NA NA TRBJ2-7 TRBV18 TGTGCCAGCTCACCACCCCCGAACTACGAGCAGTACTTC CASSPPPNYEQYF
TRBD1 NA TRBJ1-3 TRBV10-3 TGTGCCATCAGTGAGCTCCTAAGAACAGGGGCTGGAAACACCATATATTTT CAISELLRTGAGNTIYF
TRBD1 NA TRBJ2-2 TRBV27 TGTGCCAGCAGGTCCTTGGCCGGGACAGGGGACACCGGGGAGCTGTTTTTT CASRSLAGTGDTGELFF
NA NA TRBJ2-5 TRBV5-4 TGTGCCAGCAGCTCGTCGGGGGTAGAGACCCAGTACTTC CASSSSGVETQYF
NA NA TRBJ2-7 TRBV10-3 TGTGCCATCAGTGGGCAGGCTGCTGGGGAGCAGTACTTC CAISGQAAGEQYF
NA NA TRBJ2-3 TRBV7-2 TGTGCCAGCAGCTTAGGTAGAGATACGCAGTATTTT CASSLGRDTQYF
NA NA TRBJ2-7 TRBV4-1 TGCGCCAGCAGCCATACCATGGGGGAGCAGTACTTC CASSHTMGEQYF
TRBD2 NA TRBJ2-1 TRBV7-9 TGTGCCAGCAGCTTAGAGGCGGGAGGGCAAGAGTTCTTC CASSLEAGGQEFF
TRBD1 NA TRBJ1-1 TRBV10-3 TGTGCCATCAGGGGACCGGGACAGGGTGGCACTGAAGCTTTCTTT CAIRGPGQGGTEAFF
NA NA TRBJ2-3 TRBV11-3 TGTGCCAGCAGCTTACACACGGGTGATACGCAGTATTTT CASSLHTGDTQYF